What follows describes a single T cell receptor (beta chain). Its target is unknown. The identical CDR3 is also encoded by other nucleotide sequences in the sample. This sample is part of a study of cytomegalovirus exposure and HLA in healthy donors. Notes on the study in general: Being productive about 90% or about 30% of the time was typical of most TCR beta V segments in an earlier analysis.

This CDR3 contains 14 residues. Germline CDR1 and CDR2: KGHSH and LQKENI. Trimming took 0 bases from V and 2 from J, leaving 5 bases between them. The PCR used 60 Vbeta and 13 Jbeta primers. Method: immunoSEQ multiplex PCR; TCRdb's copy keeps in-frame clones and lacks some. The table shows roughly 170,000 clones, with 70% to 80% occurring only once. At collection, donors were nominally healthy, but unrecorded immune exposures were probable. J is TRBJ1-3 and V is TRBV18; a possible D gene is TRBD1 (5 bases). This TCR was sampled from a female donor in good health and CMV-seronegative. Sequencing used PBMCs. This CDR3 reads CASSPPGAGNTIYF. The CDR3 region has the DNA TGTGCCAGCTCACCACCAGGGGCTGGAAACACCATATATTTT.